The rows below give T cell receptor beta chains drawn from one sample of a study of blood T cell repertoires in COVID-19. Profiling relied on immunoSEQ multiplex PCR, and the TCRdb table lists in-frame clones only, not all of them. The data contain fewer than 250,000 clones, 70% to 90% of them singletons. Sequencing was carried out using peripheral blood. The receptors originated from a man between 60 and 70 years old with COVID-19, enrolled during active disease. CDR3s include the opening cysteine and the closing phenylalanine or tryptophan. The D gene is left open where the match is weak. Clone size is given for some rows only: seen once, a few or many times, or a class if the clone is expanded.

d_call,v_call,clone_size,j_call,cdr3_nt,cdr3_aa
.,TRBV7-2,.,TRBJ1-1,TGTGCCAGCAGCTTATCGATGGGAGTCGGAGGCGGCACTGAAGCTTTCTTT,CASSLSMGVGGGTEAFF
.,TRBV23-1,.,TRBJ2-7,TGCGCCAGCAGTCACCTCGAAGGGGATGAGCAGTACTTC,CASSHLEGDEQYF
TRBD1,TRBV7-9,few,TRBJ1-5,TGTGCCAGCAGCTACACAGGGGGTGTAGGCAATCAGCCCCAGCATTTT,CASSYTGGVGNQPQHF
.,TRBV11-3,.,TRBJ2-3,TGTGCCAGCAGCCGCGCAGGCTGGGGACACCTCACAGATACGCAGTATTTT,CASSRAGWGHLTDTQYF
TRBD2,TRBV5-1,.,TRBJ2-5,TGCGCCAGCGAGCGGGAGGGTACCCAGTACTTC,CASEREGTQYF
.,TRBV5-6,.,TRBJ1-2,TGTGCCAGCAGCTGGGGCTCAAGGGGCAGCTACACCTTC,CASSWGSRGSYTF
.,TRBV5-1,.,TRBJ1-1,TGCGCCAGCAGCGGGACATTAGGAGATACTGAAGCTTTCTTT,CASSGTLGDTEAFF
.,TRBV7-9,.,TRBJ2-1,TGTGCCAGCCTTTGGGGAGACCCTGCCTACAATGAGCAGTTCTTC,CASLWGDPAYNEQFF
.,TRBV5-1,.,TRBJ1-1,TGCGCCAGCAGCCCGGAAGGGGCGATGAACACTGAAGCTTTCTTT,CASSPEGAMNTEAFF
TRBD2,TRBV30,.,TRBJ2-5,TGTGCCTGGGGTCCGGGACTAGCGGGGGGCCAGTACTTC,CAWGPGLAGGQYF
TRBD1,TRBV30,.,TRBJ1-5,TGTGCCTGGAGCGGGACAGACAATCAGCCCCAGCATTTT,CAWSGTDNQPQHF
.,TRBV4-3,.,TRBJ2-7,TGCGCCAGCAGCCAAGATTTCAGGTCCTACGAGCAGTACTTC,CASSQDFRSYEQYF
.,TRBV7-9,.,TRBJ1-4,TGTGCCAGCAGCTTTTTTAGGGACCGGGGGAAGGAAAAACTGTTTTTT,CASSFFRDRGKEKLFF
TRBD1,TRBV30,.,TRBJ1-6,TGTGCCCACGGAACAGGGGTTATTGATTCACCCCTCCACTTT,CAHGTGVIDSPLHF
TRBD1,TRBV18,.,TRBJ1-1,TGTGCCAGCGCAAGGACAGGGGGGTATTCTTTCTTT,CASARTGGYSFF